Listed below are T cell receptor beta chains from one sample, sequenced in a study of T cells in Graves' hyperthyroidism and ophthalmopathy. Each CDR3 protein is one row after TCRdb ran MiXCR on the multiplex PCR reads. Among 560,000 or so distinct CDR3 sequences listed, just under 20% were seen once. Sequenced input: blood. These receptors were collected from a man in his forties with Graves' ophthalmopathy. Each CDR3 is given with its conserved first and last residue. Fields, in order: V gene, J gene, CDR3 protein.

>TRBV7-9|TRBJ2-7
CASSLATGLDYEQYF
>TRBV4-1|TRBJ1-2
CASSQGPGRYNYGYTF
>TRBV7-2|TRBJ1-2
CASSPFGRGYTF
>TRBV19|TRBJ1-1
CASSMIVPAGWNTEAFF
>TRBV28|TRBJ2-7
CASSMGVPYEQYF
>TRBV7-3|TRBJ2-3
CASSLTRSSTDTQYF
>TRBV20-1|TRBJ2-1
CSARDLKQGGYNEQFF
>TRBV20-1|TRBJ2-1
CSATGTRETSGRRGEQFF
>TRBV20-1|TRBJ2-7
CSARDRGITLGTGAYEQYF
>TRBV10-3|TRBJ2-3
CAISVGTQEYTQYF
>TRBV2|TRBJ1-1
CASSPPQGKGVTEAFF
>TRBV12-3/TRBV12-4|TRBJ2-3
CASNLALTSGRADTQYF
>TRBV7-7|TRBJ2-3
CASSLASGQDSTQYF
>TRBV5-1|TRBJ2-3
CASSPGTVDTQYF
>TRBV11-2|TRBJ2-1
CASGYPPTGTSGGTTYNEQFF
>TRBV4-2|TRBJ2-7
CASSNRDGQGGEQYF
>TRBV18|TRBJ1-6
CASSPEQGKSPLHF
>TRBV3-1|TRBJ2-1
CASSRGTGWAEQFF
>TRBV29-1|TRBJ2-1
CSVDRDPNEQFF
>TRBV6-1|TRBJ1-5
CASSDLYSNQPQHF
>TRBV12-3/TRBV12-4|TRBJ2-1
CASSTGGPYNEQFF
>TRBV5-5|TRBJ2-7
CASSLAPPEREIPYEQYF
>TRBV28|TRBJ1-1
CASITGALNTEAFF
>TRBV9|TRBJ2-7
CASSPPPGQGDEQYF
>TRBV7-8|TRBJ2-7
CASSLSVAGGYEQYF
>TRBV24-1|TRBJ2-1
CATSDRRGGTLNEQFF
>TRBV7-9|TRBJ2-7
CASSHRDRTTYEQYF
>TRBV19|TRBJ2-5
CATNFGRTQYF
>TRBV19|TRBJ1-4
CASSRGLEKLFF
>TRBV2|TRBJ1-5
CASSEPPLGSQPQHF
>TRBV4-1|TRBJ2-7
CASSQLLGLGAEQYF
>TRBV29-1|TRBJ2-1
CSVEANSNEQFF
>TRBV10-3|TRBJ2-3
CAISESRGTDTQYF
>TRBV5-1|TRBJ2-1
CASSFGRDYNEQFF
>TRBV6-1|TRBJ1-4
CASSEQPLGNEKLFF
>TRBV7-8|TRBJ2-3
CASSPGAGTVSTDTQYF
>TRBV20-1|TRBJ2-3
CSARRGFTDTQYF
>TRBV6-1|TRBJ2-1
CASKPGGVHEQFF
>TRBV7-8|TRBJ2-2
CASSESIGNTGELFF
>TRBV19|TRBJ2-5
CASSPGTGRSTQYF
>TRBV9|TRBJ1-5
CASSVAANQPQHF